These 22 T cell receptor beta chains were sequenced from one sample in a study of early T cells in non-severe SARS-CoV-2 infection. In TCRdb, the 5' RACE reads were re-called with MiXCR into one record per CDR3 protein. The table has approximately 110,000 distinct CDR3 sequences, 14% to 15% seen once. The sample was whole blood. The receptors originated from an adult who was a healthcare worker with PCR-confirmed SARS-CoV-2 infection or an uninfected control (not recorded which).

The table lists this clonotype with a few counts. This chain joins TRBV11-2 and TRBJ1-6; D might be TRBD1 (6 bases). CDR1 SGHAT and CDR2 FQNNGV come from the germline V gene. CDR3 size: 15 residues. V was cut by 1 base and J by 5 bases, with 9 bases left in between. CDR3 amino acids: CASSLVRGHNSPLHF. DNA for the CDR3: TGTGCCAGCAGCTTAGTACGGGGGCATAATTCACCCCTCCACTTT.

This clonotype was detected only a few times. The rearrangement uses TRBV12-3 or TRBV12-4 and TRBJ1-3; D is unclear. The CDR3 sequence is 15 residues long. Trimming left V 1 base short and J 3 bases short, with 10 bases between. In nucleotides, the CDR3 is TGTGCCAGCAGTTTAGGGGAAGGCAATGGAAACACCATATATTTT. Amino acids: CASSLGEGNGNTIYF.

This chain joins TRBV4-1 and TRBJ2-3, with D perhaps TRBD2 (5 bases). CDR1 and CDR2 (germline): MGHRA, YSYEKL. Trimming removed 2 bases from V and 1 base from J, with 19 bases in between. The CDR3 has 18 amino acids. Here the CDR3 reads CASSQTLTGELGTDTQYF. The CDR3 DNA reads TGCGCCAGCAGCCAAACTCTGACCGGGGAGCTTGGCACAGATACGCAGTATTTT.

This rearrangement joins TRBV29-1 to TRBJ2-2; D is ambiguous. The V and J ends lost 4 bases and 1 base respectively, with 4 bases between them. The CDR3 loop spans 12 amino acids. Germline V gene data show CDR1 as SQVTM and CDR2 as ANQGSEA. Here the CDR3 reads CSVALNTGELFF. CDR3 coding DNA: TGCAGCGTTGCCCTGAACACCGGGGAGCTGTTTTTT.

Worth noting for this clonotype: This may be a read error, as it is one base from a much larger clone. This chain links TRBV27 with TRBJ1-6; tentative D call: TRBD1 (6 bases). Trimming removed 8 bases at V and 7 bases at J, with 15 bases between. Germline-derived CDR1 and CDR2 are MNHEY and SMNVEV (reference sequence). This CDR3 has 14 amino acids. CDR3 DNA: TGTGCCAGCGGACAATATACAGGGAATTCACCCCTCCACTTT. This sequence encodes CASGQYTGNSPLHF.

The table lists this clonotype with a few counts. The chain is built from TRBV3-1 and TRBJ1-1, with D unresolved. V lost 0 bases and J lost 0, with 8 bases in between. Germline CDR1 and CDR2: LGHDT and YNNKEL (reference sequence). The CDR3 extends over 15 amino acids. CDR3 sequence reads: CASSQDLWVNTEAFF. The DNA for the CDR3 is TGTGCCAGCAGCCAAGATCTTTGGGTGAACACTGAAGCTTTCTTT.

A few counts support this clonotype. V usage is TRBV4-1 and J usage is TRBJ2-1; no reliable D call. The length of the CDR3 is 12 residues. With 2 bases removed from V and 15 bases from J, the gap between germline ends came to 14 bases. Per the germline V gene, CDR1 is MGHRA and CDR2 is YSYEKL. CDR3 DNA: TGCGCCAGCAGCCAATACGACTCCTCTCCGTTCTTC. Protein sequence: CASSQYDSSPFF.

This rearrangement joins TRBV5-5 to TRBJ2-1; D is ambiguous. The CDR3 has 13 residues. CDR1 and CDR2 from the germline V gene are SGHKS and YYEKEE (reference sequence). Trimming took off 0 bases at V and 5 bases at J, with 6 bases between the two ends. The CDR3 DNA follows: TGTGCCAGCAGCTTGGGGACCCACAATGAGCAGTTCTTC. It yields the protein CASSLGTHNEQFF.

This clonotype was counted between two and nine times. The CDR3 here is CATSPGLAINEQYF. The CDR3 DNA sequence: TGTGCCACCTCACCGGGACTAGCGATCAACGAGCAGTACTTC. The chain combines TRBV19 with TRBJ2-7, with 10 bases lining up with TRBD2. Per the germline V gene, CDR1 is LNHDA and CDR2 is SQIVND (reference sequence). CDR3 length equals 14 residues. V dropped 10 bases and J dropped 5; count of bases not matched to a gene: 11.

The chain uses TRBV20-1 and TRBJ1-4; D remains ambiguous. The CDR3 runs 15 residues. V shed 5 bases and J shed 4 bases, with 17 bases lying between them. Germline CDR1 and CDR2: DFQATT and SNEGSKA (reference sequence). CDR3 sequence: CSAAPLTMNNEKLFF. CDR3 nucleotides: TGCAGTGCTGCCCCTTTAACCATGAATAATGAAAAACTGTTTTTT.

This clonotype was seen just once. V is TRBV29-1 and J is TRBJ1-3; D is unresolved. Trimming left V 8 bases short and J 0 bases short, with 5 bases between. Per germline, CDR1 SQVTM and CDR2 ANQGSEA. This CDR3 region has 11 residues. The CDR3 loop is CSLSSGNTIYF. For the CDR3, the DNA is TGCAGCCTTAGCTCTGGAAACACCATATATTTT.

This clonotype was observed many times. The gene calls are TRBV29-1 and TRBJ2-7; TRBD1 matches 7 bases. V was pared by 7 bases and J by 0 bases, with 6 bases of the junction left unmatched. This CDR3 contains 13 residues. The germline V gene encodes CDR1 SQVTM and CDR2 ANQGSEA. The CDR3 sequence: CSAATGASYEQYF. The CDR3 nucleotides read TGCAGCGCTGCAACAGGGGCCTCCTACGAGCAGTACTTC.

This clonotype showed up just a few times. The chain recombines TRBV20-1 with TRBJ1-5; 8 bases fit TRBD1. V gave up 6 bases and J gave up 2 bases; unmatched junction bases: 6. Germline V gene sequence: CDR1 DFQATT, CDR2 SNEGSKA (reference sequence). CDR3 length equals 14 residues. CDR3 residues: CSAAETGGNQPQHF. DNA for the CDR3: TGCAGTGCAGCTGAGACAGGGGGCAATCAGCCCCAGCATTTT.

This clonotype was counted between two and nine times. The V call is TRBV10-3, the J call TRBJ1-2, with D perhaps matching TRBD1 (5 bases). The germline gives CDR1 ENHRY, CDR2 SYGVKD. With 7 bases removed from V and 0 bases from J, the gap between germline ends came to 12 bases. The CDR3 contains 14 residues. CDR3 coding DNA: TGTGCCATCAACTGGGGGGAAGCTAACTATGGCTACACCTTC. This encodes CAINWGEANYGYTF.

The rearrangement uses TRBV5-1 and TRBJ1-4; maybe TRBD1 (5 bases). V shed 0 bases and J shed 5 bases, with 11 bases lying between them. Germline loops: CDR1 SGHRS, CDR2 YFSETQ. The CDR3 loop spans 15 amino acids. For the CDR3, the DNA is TGCGCCAGCAGCTTGGCCCAGGGTGACAATGAAAAACTGTTTTTT. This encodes CASSLAQGDNEKLFF.

The CDR3 reads CASSFGPIDTQYF. CDR3 DNA: TGTGCCAGCAGCTTCGGGCCCATAGATACGCAGTATTTT. The chain employs TRBV13 and TRBJ2-3; D uncertain. CDR3 size: 13 residues. V shed 3 bases and J shed 5 bases, with 9 bases lying between them. CDR1 is PRHDT and CDR2 is FYEKMQ in the germline V gene (reference sequence).

The CDR3: CASSTTRQGTQYF. In DNA, the CDR3 is TGTGCCAGCAGCACAACGCGGCAAGGTACGCAGTATTTT. The chain is built from TRBV3-1 and TRBJ2-3; the D is unclear. CDR3 length equals 13 residues. The ends were cut back, 5 bases at V and 8 bases at J, with 14 bases in the middle. Per the germline V gene, CDR1 is LGHDT and CDR2 is YNNKEL (reference sequence).

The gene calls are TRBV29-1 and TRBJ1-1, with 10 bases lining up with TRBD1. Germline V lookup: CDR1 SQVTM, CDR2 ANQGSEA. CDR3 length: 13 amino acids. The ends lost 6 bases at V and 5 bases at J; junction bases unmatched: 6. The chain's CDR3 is CSVVRDRGTEAFF. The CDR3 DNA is TGCAGCGTCGTCCGGGACAGGGGTACTGAAGCTTTCTTT.

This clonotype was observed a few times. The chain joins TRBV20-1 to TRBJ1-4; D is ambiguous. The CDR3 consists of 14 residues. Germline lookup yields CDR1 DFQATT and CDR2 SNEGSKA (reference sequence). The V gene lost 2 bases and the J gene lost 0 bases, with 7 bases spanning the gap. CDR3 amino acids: CSARLRATNEKLFF. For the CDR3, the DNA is TGCAGTGCTAGACTTAGAGCAACTAATGAAAAACTGTTTTTT.

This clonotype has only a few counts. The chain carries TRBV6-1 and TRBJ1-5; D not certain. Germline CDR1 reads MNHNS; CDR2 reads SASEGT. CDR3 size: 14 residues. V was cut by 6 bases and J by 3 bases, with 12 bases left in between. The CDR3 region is CASSTRGTNQPQHF. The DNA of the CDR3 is TGTGCCAGCAGCACCCGCGGCACCAATCAGCCCCAGCATTTT.

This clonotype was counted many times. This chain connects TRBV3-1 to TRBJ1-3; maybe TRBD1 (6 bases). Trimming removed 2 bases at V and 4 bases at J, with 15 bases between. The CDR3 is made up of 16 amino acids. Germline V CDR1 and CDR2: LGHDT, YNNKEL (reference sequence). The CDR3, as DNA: TGTGCCAGCAGCCAATCGTCCGGGACAATGGGAAACACCATATATTTT. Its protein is CASSQSSGTMGNTIYF.

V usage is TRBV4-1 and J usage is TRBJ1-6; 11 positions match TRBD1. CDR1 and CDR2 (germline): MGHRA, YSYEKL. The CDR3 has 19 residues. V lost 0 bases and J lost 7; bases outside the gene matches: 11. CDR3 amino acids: CASSQERTGGRLPNSPLHF. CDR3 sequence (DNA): TGCGCCAGCAGCCAAGAAAGGACAGGGGGCCGACTTCCCAATTCACCCCTCCACTTT.